The 18 T cell receptor beta chains reported below all come from one sample, sequenced in a study of cytomegalovirus exposure and HLA in healthy donors. The PCR made use of 60 Vbeta and 13 Jbeta primers. TCRdb's copy holds only in-frame clones and misses some; the assay was immunoSEQ multiplex PCR. The table lists tens of thousands of clones, around 85% of them singletons. The specimen sequenced was PBMCs. These receptors were collected from a young man in good health and CMV-seronegative.

The rearrangement uses TRBV30 and TRBJ2-7; 7 bases align to TRBD2. CDR1 is GTSNPN and CDR2 is SVGIG in the germline V gene (reference sequence). The CDR3 is 12 amino acids. The CDR3 sequence: CAGGEGSYEQYF. In DNA, the CDR3 is TGTGCGGGGGGGGAGGGCTCCTACGAGCAGTACTTC.

The chain carries TRBV5-4 and TRBJ2-2; TRBD1 agrees at 8 bases. The CDR3 loop spans 13 amino acids. CDR1 is SGHNT, CDR2 YYREEE, per germline (reference sequence). Trimming at V came to 2 bases and at J to 7 bases, leaving 1 base not matched to a gene. The CDR3 here is CASSLQGGGELFF. As DNA, the CDR3 is TGTGCCAGCAGCTTACAGGGGGGCGGGGAGCTGTTTTTT.

The V gene is TRBV6-5, the J gene TRBJ1-4; a weak D match, TRBD1 (6 bases). The V end was cut by 4 bases, the J end by 2 bases, with 11 bases between. The CDR3 has 15 amino acids. Looked up from germline, CDR1 is MNHEY and CDR2 is SVGAGI. The CDR3 bases are TGTGCCAGCAGTTTTGGACAGAGGACTAATGAAAAACTGTTTTTT. It encodes CASSFGQRTNEKLFF.

As DNA, the CDR3 is TGTGCCTGGAGCTCAGGGGGGCTGGGGACCCAGTACTTC. Translated, it gives CAWSSGGLGTQYF. V gene TRBV30 combines with J gene TRBJ2-5; tentative D call: TRBD1 (7 bases). CDR1 GTSNPN and CDR2 SVGIG come from the germline V gene (reference sequence). Deletions cut 3 bases from V and 7 bases from J, with 15 bases between. This CDR3 is built from 13 residues.

This chain links TRBV30 with TRBJ1-2; 7 bases are a match to TRBD1. The CDR3 totals 13 residues. V lost 2 bases to trimming and J lost 4 bases; unmatched junction nucleotides: 4. Germline V lookup: CDR1 GTSNPN, CDR2 SVGIG (reference sequence). The CDR3 spells CAWSKGGAYGYTF. DNA of the CDR3: TGTGCCTGGAGTAAAGGGGGCGCCTATGGCTACACCTTC.

V gene TRBV5-1 combines with J gene TRBJ1-4; TRBD1 aligns across 7 bases. V was clipped by 4 bases and J by 8 bases; unmatched bases: 8. The CDR3 length is 14 residues. Germline CDR1 is SGHRS and CDR2 is YFSETQ. CDR3 residues: CASSRQGRGEKLFF. CDR3 nucleotide sequence: TGCGCCAGCAGCCGGCAGGGCAGGGGGGAAAAACTGTTTTTT.

This clone was seen a single time. The chain joins TRBV30 to TRBJ1-5; D might be TRBD1 (5 bases). V lost 0 bases to trimming and J lost 3 bases, with 12 bases between them. The CDR3 extends over 15 amino acids. Germline V gene data show CDR1 as GTSNPN and CDR2 as SVGIG (reference sequence). The CDR3 DNA is TGTGCCTGGAGTGTTCAGGGCAGCTTCAATCAGCCCCAGCATTTT. Amino acid sequence: CAWSVQGSFNQPQHF. Based on the CDR3 plus reference TRBV30 and TRBJ1-5, the full variable domain is SQTIHQWPATLVQPVGSPLSLECTVEGTSNPNLYWYRQAAGRGLQLLFYSVGIGQISSEVPQNLSASRPQDRQFILSSKKLLLSDSGFYLCAWSVQGSFNQPQHFGDGTRLSIL.

The V call is TRBV6-1, the J call TRBJ2-7, with D perhaps TRBD1 (6 bases). Germline CDR1 MNHNS, CDR2 SASEGT. This CDR3 has 12 amino acids. Trimming took off 11 bases at V and 1 base at J, with 12 bases between the two ends. The CDR3 DNA reads TGTGCCGCCGGGACAAATTCCTACGAGCAGTACTTC. Translation gives CAAGTNSYEQYF.

This chain links TRBV21-1 with TRBJ2-1; the D call in the table, TRBD2, was not verified against the DNA. TRBV21-1 is a recognized pseudogene. The CDR3 length is 15 residues. The CDR3 DNA reads TGTGCCAGCAGCAATAGAAGGGGGGGCTACAATGAGCAGTTCTTC. It is translated as CASSNRRGGYNEQFF.

This sequence joins TRBV30 and TRBJ2-3; 11 bases fit TRBD2. Trimming took 2 bases from V and 8 from J; bases not matched to a gene: 6. The CDR3 consists of 14 residues. Germline values: CDR1 GTSNPN, CDR2 SVGIG (reference sequence). The CDR3 sequence: CAWSLAGGPLTQYF. As DNA, the CDR3 is TGTGCCTGGAGTTTAGCGGGGGGGCCACTTACGCAGTATTTT. The variable domain in full, with the rest retrieved from reference TRBV30 and TRBJ2-3, is SQTIHQWPATLVQPVGSPLSLECTVEGTSNPNLYWYRQAAGRGLQLLFYSVGIGQISSEVPQNLSASRPQDRQFILSSKKLLLSDSGFYLCAWSLAGGPLTQYFGPGTRLTVL.

The J gene is TRBJ2-3, the V gene TRBV5-1; D is undetermined. V dropped 2 bases and J dropped 4 bases, with 8 bases sitting between them. Germline CDR1 SGHRS, CDR2 YFSETQ. The length of the CDR3 is 13 residues. CDR3 protein: CASSLQSPDTQYF. In nucleotides, the CDR3 is TGCGCCAGCAGCTTACAGAGTCCAGATACGCAGTATTTT.

The chain joins TRBV15 to TRBJ1-1; D possibly corresponds to TRBD1 (5 bases). Between the trimmed V and J ends, which lost 6 bases and 1 base, there was a span of 9 bases. Looked up from germline, CDR1 is LNHNV and CDR2 is YYDKDF (reference sequence). The CDR3 is 13 amino acids. The DNA for the CDR3 is TGTGCCACCAGTTCGGACACGAACACTGAAGCTTTCTTT. Translation: CATSSDTNTEAFF.

This clone has more than one count but fewer than ten. The chain employs TRBV28 and TRBJ2-5; TRBD2 might be the D (7 bases). CDR3 size: 16 residues. Between the trimmed V and J ends, which lost 7 bases and 5 bases, there was a span of 23 bases. Germline V CDR1 and CDR2: MDHEN, SYDVKM. CDR3: CASTNDGGAWGETQYF. The CDR3 nucleotides read TGTGCCAGCACCAACGATGGGGGGGCCTGGGGGGAGACCCAGTACTTC.

The chain couples TRBV7-6 to TRBJ1-1; 7 nucleotides match TRBD1. Per the germline V gene, CDR1 is SGHVS and CDR2 is FNYEAQ. CDR3 length: 17 amino acids. V dropped 0 bases and J dropped 5; count of bases not matched to a gene: 12. Here the CDR3 DNA reads TGTGCCAGCAGCTTAGCCCGGACAGGTTTGATTAGTACTGAAGCTTTCTTT. Its translation is CASSLARTGLISTEAFF.

The chain recombines TRBV7-3 with TRBJ1-1; D not resolved. The CDR3 spans 14 residues. The germline V gene encodes CDR1 SGHTA and CDR2 FQGTGA. Trimming cost V 2 bases and J 0 bases, with 7 bases left between them. CDR3 nucleotides: TGTGCCAGCAGCTTACTGGGCCTGAACACTGAAGCTTTCTTT. Translating it yields CASSLLGLNTEAFF.

CDR3 sequence: CASNHGQGTYTEAFF. In nucleotides, the CDR3 is TGTGCCAGCAACCATGGACAGGGAACGTACACTGAAGCTTTCTTT. The V and J genes are TRBV6-5 and TRBJ1-1; 8 nucleotides line up with TRBD1. After removal of 7 bases from V and 3 bases from J, the junction contained 10 bases not matched to a gene. This CDR3 spans 15 amino acids. The germline gives CDR1 MNHEY, CDR2 SVGAGI.

CDR3 sequence (DNA): TGCGCCAGCAGCCCGGACAGGTCAGATACGCAGTATTTT. Its translation: CASSPDRSDTQYF. This sequence joins TRBV5-1 and TRBJ2-3; 7 bases are a match to TRBD1. V lost 4 bases, J lost 4 bases, and 3 bases stayed unmatched. This CDR3 has 13 residues. Per the germline V gene, CDR1 is SGHRS and CDR2 is YFSETQ. Full variable domain (remainder filled in from reference TRBV5-1 and TRBJ2-3): KAGVTQTPRYLIKTRGQQVTLSCSPISGHRSVSWYQQTPGQGLQFLFEYFSETQRNKGNFPGRFSGRQFSNSRSEMNVSTLELGDSALYLCASSPDRSDTQYFGPGTRLTVL.

The V and J genes are TRBV6-5 and TRBJ1-5; D perhaps matches TRBD1 (5 bases). The CDR3 has 15 amino acids. V was shortened by 9 bases and J by 0 bases, with 15 bases between the two germline ends. Germline CDR1 is MNHEY and CDR2 is SVGAGI. The CDR3 sequence: CASSKGTDSNQPQHF. In DNA form, the CDR3 reads TGTGCCAGTTCTAAGGGGACTGATAGCAATCAGCCCCAGCATTTT.